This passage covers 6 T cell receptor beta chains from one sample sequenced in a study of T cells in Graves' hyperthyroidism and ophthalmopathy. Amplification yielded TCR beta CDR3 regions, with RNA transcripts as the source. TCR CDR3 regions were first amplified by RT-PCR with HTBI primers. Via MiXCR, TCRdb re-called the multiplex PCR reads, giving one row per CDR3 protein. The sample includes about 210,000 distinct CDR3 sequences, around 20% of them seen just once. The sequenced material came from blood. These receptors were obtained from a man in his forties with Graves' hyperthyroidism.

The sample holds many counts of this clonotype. CDR3 nucleotide sequence: TGTGCCAGCAGCTTAGGACCCCGGATAACCTACGAGCAGTACTTC. Amino acid sequence: CASSLGPRITYEQYF. The V gene is TRBV7-9, the J gene TRBJ2-7; no reliable D call. This CDR3 comprises 15 residues. Germline-derived CDR1 and CDR2 are SEHNR and FQNEAQ (reference sequence). With 1 base removed from V and 2 bases from J, the gap between germline ends came to 12 bases. Combining the CDR3 with reference TRBV7-9 and TRBJ2-7 gives the whole variable domain DTGVSQNPRHKITKRGQNVTFRCDPISEHNRLYWYRQTLGQGPEFLTYFQNEAQLEKSRLLSDRFSAERPKGSFSTLEIQRTEQGDSAMYLCASSLGPRITYEQYFGPGTRLTVT.

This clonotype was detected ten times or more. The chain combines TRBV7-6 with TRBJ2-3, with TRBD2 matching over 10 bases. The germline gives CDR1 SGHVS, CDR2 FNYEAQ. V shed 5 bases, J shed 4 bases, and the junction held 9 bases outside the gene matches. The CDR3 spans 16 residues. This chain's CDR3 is CASSPKAGGVADTQYF. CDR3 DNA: TGTGCCAGCAGCCCAAAAGCGGGGGGGGTGGCAGATACGCAGTATTTT.

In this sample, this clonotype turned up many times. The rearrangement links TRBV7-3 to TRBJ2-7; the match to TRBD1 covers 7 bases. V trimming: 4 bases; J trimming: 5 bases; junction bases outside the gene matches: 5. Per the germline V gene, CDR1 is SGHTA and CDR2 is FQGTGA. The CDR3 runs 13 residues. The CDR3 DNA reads TGTGCCAGCAGCTATATAGGGGGCAACGAGCAGTACTTC. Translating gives CASSYIGGNEQYF.

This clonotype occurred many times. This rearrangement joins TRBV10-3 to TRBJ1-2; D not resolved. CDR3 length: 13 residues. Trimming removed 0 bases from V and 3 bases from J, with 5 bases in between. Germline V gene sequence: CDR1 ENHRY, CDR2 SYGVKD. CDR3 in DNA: TGTGCCATCAGTGAGTCATCTTACTATGGCTACACCTTC. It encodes CAISESSYYGYTF.

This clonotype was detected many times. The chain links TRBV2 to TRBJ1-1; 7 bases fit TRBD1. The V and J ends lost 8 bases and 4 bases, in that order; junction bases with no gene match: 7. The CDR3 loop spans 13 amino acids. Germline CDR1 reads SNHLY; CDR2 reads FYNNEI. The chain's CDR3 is CASGYRGGTEAFF. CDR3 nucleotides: TGTGCCAGCGGTTACAGGGGTGGCACTGAAGCTTTCTTT.

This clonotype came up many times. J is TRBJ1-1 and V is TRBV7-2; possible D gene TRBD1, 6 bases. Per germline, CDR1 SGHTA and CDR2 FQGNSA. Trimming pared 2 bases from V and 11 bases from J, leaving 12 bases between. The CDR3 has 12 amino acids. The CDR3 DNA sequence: TGTGCCAGCAGCTTAAATAACAGGGCCGCTTTCTTT. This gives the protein CASSLNNRAAFF.